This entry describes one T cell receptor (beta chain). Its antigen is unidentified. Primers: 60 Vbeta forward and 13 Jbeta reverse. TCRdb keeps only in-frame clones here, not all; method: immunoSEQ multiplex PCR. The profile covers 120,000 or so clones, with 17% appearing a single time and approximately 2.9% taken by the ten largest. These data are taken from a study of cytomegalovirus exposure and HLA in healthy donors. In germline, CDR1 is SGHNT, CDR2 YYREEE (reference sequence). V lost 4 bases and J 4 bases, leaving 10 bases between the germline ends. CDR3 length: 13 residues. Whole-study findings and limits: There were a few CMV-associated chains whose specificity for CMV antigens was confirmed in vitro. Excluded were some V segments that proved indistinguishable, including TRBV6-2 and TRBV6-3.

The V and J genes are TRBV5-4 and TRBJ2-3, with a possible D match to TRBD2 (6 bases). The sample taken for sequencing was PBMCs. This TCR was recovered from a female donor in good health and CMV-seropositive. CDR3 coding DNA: TGTGCCAGCAGCAGACTAGGCGCAGATACGCAGTATTTT. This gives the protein CASSRLGADTQYF.